Described below is a single T cell receptor (beta chain) sequence and its context. Its antigen remains unknown. CDR1 LGHNA and CDR2 YNFKEQ come from the germline V gene. The CDR3 totals 14 residues. Trimming took off 3 bases at V and 7 bases at J, with 13 bases between the two ends. Sequenced by immunoSEQ multiplex PCR; TCRdb stores in-frame clones only, minus some. The table shows around 400,000 clones, with 80% to 90% occurring only once. This entry belongs to a study of cytomegalovirus exposure and HLA in healthy donors. Study summary: The 110 or so validation repertoires, a later analysis reported, used the same platform as the approximately 630 first-cohort repertoires.

General study points: Three of the chains that were CMV-associated were confirmed in vitro to be specific for CMV antigens. Among TCR beta chains, those listed as cytomegalovirus-associated numbered about 160.

This rearrangement joins TRBV4-2 to TRBJ2-1; D possibly corresponds to TRBD2 (6 bases). This TCR was recovered from a woman aged 18-29 years in good health and CMV-seronegative. Material: PBMCs. As DNA, the CDR3 is TGTGCCAGCAGCCAGGAGACTAGTCGTAATGAGCAGTTCTTC. This translates into CASSQETSRNEQFF.